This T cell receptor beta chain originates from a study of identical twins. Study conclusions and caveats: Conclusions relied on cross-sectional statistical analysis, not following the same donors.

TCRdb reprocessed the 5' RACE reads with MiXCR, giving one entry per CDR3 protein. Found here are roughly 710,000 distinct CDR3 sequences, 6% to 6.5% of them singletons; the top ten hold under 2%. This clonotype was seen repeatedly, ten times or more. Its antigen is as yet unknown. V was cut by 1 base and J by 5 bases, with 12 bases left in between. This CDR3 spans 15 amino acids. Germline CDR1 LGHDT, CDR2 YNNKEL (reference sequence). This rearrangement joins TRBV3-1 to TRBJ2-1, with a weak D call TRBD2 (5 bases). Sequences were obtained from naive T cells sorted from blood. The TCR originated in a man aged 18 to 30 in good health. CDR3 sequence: CASSQVEGFDNEQFF. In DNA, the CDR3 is TGTGCCAGCAGCCAAGTCGAGGGATTTGACAATGAGCAGTTCTTC.